This record covers a single T cell receptor (beta chain). What antigen it recognizes has not been identified. Qualities for individual bases were not recorded, and no much larger clone is one base off. Whole blood was collected in K2EDTA tubes by collaborating institutions according to the institutions' own protocols. For TCRbeta analysis, collaborators shipped samples in one of three forms: frozen whole blood, isolated PBMCs, or DNA extracted from either of those sample types. The sample belongs to a study of blood T cell repertoires in COVID-19 (TCRdb year 2020). At the level of the whole study: Samples from collaborators originated in the United States, Italy and Spain and spanned both the acute and convalescent phases of COVID-19. The prospective study material was composed of cDNA or gDNA derived from T cells, B-cell-depleted T cells, or PBMCs. Subjects who had been exposed to COVID-19, were actively infected with it, or had recovered from it provided the deeply sampled blood TCRbeta repertoires that made up the dataset. A freely available public database, intended as a resource for researchers studying the immune response to SARS-CoV-2, is where the repertoires were released. The samples were drawn from the first 160 participants of the ongoing ImmuneRACE study and from about 1,200 subjects provided by 6 global collaborators. Sample metadata almost always included a de-identified subject ID, COVID-19 status, age in years and sex. Where available, HLA class I and class II types were taken from metadata supplied by the sample provider and were not determined by assay-based typing.

Points the paper makes about the study in general: The quantity of clinical and demographic metadata differed by source and by participant and was supplied without curation.

TCRbeta CDR3 regions were amplified from genomic DNA by means of the immunoSEQ Assay, a bias-controlled multiplex PCR. In the original analysis: Within the assay, amplification of reference gene primers was used to estimate how many nucleated cells each sample contained. Sequence reads were collapsed and filtered to measure the absolute abundance of every unique TCRbeta CDR3 rearrangement. Productive Simpson clonality was computed per sample as the square root of Simpson's diversity index over productive rearrangements. Entries here come from immuneACCESS through TCRdb and include only in-frame sequences with V and J called. Some clones fail to appear in such tables; in the studies checked, an unresolved V gene covers under half of the shortfall, and the cause of the remainder is unknown. V and J calls and clone size follow that table, whereas D and trimming were derived from the DNA. The sample contains around 70,000 clones, approximately 81% of them found a single time. The ten largest clones capture over 15% of the sample.

Sequencing used peripheral blood. This clonotype originated in a woman aged 60-75 years with acute or convalescent COVID-19.

The nucleotides read TGTGCCAGCAGTGAAACTAGCGGGGGGGCCTGGGAGACCCAGTACTTC. Its translation is CASSETSGGAWETQYF. The sequence links TRBV2 to TRBJ2-5; 13 bases in the middle match TRBD2. Trimming accounts for 2 bases at V and 5 bases at J, while the number of junction bases matched to no gene is 5. Inclusive of the bounding cysteine and phenylalanine, the CDR3 is 16 residues long. Kept here is only the CDR3 DNA, which spans 48 bases and is read in frame from base 1. The germline V gene provides CDR1 SNHLY and CDR2 FYNNEI.